The T cell receptor (beta chain) described here comes from a study of blood T cell repertoires in COVID-19. Study background: Spain, Italy and the United States supplied samples that represented acute and convalescent COVID-19. From T cells, B-cell-depleted T cells, or PBMCs came the material, which was cDNA or gDNA.

Between the trimmed V and J ends, which lost 0 bases and 11 bases, there was a span of 10 bases. The CDR3 sequence is 12 residues long. The germline CDR1 and CDR2 sequences are SGHDN and FVKESK. In the authors' workflow: Reference gene primer amplification gave estimated nucleated cell counts. The assay was immunoSEQ multiplex PCR, and TCRdb's table has in-frame clones only and misses some. V and J calls and clone size are those listed in that table; D and trimming were worked out from the DNA. This table holds some 220,000 clones, around 82% found once. This chain connects TRBV14 to TRBJ1-1; no firm D call. Input material: peripheral blood. The origin of this receptor is a human donor in a cohort sampled during active COVID-19. In DNA, the CDR3 is TGTGCCAGCAGCCAAGAAGGGAGGAAGGCTTTCTTT. It encodes CASSQEGRKAFF.